Listed here are 10 T cell receptor beta chains from one sample, sequenced in a study of blood T cell repertoires in COVID-19. This table comes from immunoSEQ multiplex PCR, and its TCRdb copy is limited to in-frame clones, with some not included. The data contain under 250,000 clones, more than 80% of them singletons. Sequencing input: PBMCs or T cells enriched from blood (not recorded which). These receptors were taken from a woman under 30 in a cohort exposed to, infected with or recovered from COVID-19 (not recorded which).

The CDR3 region is CASSSSGGAYNEQFF. Written as DNA, the CDR3 is TGTGCCAGCAGCTCGAGCGGGGGAGCATACAATGAGCAGTTCTTC. This chain uses TRBV7-6 with TRBJ2-1; the match to TRBD2 covers 8 bases. Germline V gene sequence: CDR1 SGHVS, CDR2 FNYEAQ. CDR3 length: 15 amino acids. Trimming at V came to 4 bases and at J to 4 bases, leaving 6 bases not matched to a gene.

The chain recombines TRBV10-2 with TRBJ1-2, with 8 bases matching TRBD1. Germline CDR1 is WSHSY and CDR2 is SAAADI. The CDR3 spans 15 residues. The V segment lost 4 bases and the J segment 4 bases; nucleotides outside the gene matches: 8. In DNA, the CDR3 is TGCGCCAGCAGTGGATTAGAGACAGGGGCCTATGGCTACACCTTC. Residues: CASSGLETGAYGYTF.

The chain uses TRBV2 and TRBJ2-5; possible D gene TRBD1, 6 bases. V lost 5 bases and J lost 3, with 10 bases in between. Germline V gene lookup returns CDR1 SNHLY and CDR2 FYNNEI. This CDR3 spans 13 amino acids. The CDR3 loop reads CASSWTEEETQYF. The CDR3 DNA sequence: TGTGCCAGCAGTTGGACAGAAGAAGAGACCCAGTACTTC.

The V call is TRBV7-2, the J call TRBJ2-3; 7 bases match TRBD1. Germline CDR1 is SGHTA and CDR2 is FQGNSA. The length of the CDR3 is 14 residues. J was trimmed by 5 bases and V by 1 base; bases with no gene match: 3. The CDR3 region has the DNA TGTGCCAGCAGCTTAGGACAGGGTGGAGATACGCAGTATTTT. Translation: CASSLGQGGDTQYF.

The J gene is TRBJ2-1, the V gene TRBV9, with TRBD1 identical over 9 bases. CDR1 is SGDLS and CDR2 is YYNGEE in the germline V gene. The CDR3 extends over 16 amino acids. Losses at the gene ends were 4 bases for V and 7 bases for J; bases not matched to a gene: 12. CDR3 nucleotide sequence: TGTGCCAGCAGCCTACCACCCGGGACAGGGAATAATGAGCAGTTCTTC. Translation: CASSLPPGTGNNEQFF.

This clone was counted only a few times. This chain joins TRBV7-8 and TRBJ2-7; tentative D call: TRBD2 (5 bases). Trimming took 5 bases from V and 5 from J, leaving 16 bases between them. Germline V CDR1 and CDR2: SGHVS, FQNEAQ. The CDR3 has 14 amino acids. The DNA for the CDR3 is TGTGCCAGCAGCGCCCAAGGACTTGTCAACGAGCAGTACTTC. Its translation: CASSAQGLVNEQYF.

The CDR3 loop is CASSTDREDYGYTF. As DNA, the CDR3 is TGTGCCAGCAGTACCGACAGGGAGGACTATGGCTACACCTTC. The rearrangement links TRBV28 to TRBJ1-2; 7 bases fit TRBD1. CDR1 is MDHEN, CDR2 SYDVKM, per germline. The CDR3 consists of 14 residues. Germline trimming cut 5 bases from V and 3 bases from J; bases unmatched to any gene: 6.

The chain has TRBV5-1 and TRBJ1-2, with 7 bases fitting TRBD1. The CDR3 has 16 residues. The trim removed 4 bases at V and 4 bases at J, leaving 13 bases unmatched. The germline CDR1 and CDR2 sequences are SGHRS and YFSETQ. The CDR3 DNA is TGCGCCAGCAGCGACGGCTCAGGGGGAAGAGGCTATGGCTACACCTTC. It translates to CASSDGSGGRGYGYTF.

This chain joins TRBV11-3 and TRBJ2-1, with 10 bases matching TRBD2. Germline V CDR1 and CDR2: SGHNT, YENEEA. There are 15 residues in the CDR3. V dropped 5 bases and J dropped 2; count of bases not matched to a gene: 3. The CDR3 is CASSTSGVAYNEQFF. CDR3 in DNA: TGTGCCAGCAGCACTAGCGGGGTTGCCTACAATGAGCAGTTCTTC.

The gene calls are TRBV2 and TRBJ2-2; 7 nucleotides line up with TRBD2. The CDR3 totals 17 residues. Germline V gene lookup returns CDR1 SNHLY and CDR2 FYNNEI. J was trimmed by 6 bases and V by 4 bases; bases with no gene match: 14. The CDR3 DNA is TGTGCCAGCAGTGGACCCCCACTAGCGTTGTTCCCCGGGGAGCTGTTTTTT. This sequence encodes CASSGPPLALFPGELFF.